The 4 T cell receptor beta chains in this list originate from one sample, sequenced in a study of shared clonotypes between healthy human individuals. Method: immunoSEQ multiplex PCR; TCRdb's copy keeps in-frame clones and lacks some. The profile shows 1.4 million to 1.5 million clones, roughly 95% of them singletons. The specimen was naive CD4+ T cells sorted from blood. Documented subset: CD45RA+ positively selected. All receptors derive from a man aged 30-40 years in good health.

This chain connects TRBV2 to TRBJ2-1; D gene ambiguous. V shed 5 bases and J shed 8 bases, with 13 bases lying between them. The CDR3 loop spans 13 amino acids. CDR1 SNHLY and CDR2 FYNNEI come from the germline V gene. CDR3 sequence reads: CASSTDTNDEQFF. The CDR3, as DNA: TGTGCCAGCAGTACCGATACTAACGATGAGCAGTTCTTC.

V and J are TRBV5-6 and TRBJ2-7, with TRBD2 identical over 7 bases. The CDR3 sequence is 16 residues long. Trimming cost V 5 bases and J 0 bases; bases outside gene matches: 11. Germline V lookup: CDR1 SGHDT, CDR2 YYEEEE. The CDR3 is CASSWGLAASSYEQYF. CDR3 in DNA: TGTGCCAGCAGTTGGGGCCTAGCGGCAAGCTCCTACGAGCAGTACTTC.

V gene TRBV4-3 combines with J gene TRBJ2-5; unclear D gene. The CDR3 spans 14 residues. With 3 bases removed from V and 9 bases from J, the gap between germline ends came to 17 bases. The germline V gene encodes CDR1 LGHNA and CDR2 YSLEER. CDR3 DNA sequence: TGCGCCAGCAGCCACATTAGCCGAAATGATCCCCAGTACTTC. This codes for CASSHISRNDPQYF.

The rearrangement links TRBV28 to TRBJ1-1; a weak D match, TRBD1 (6 bases). The CDR3 is 15 residues long. Germline CDR1 and CDR2: MDHEN and SYDVKM. Trimming left V 7 bases short and J 4 bases short, with 19 bases between. CDR3 region: CASTPGRGKVTEAFF. The CDR3 nucleotides read TGTGCCAGCACTCCGGGGAGGGGGAAGGTCACTGAAGCTTTCTTT.